Presented here are 15 T cell receptor beta chains from one specimen sequenced in a study of glioma-infiltrating T cells. TCR alpha and beta CDR3 regions were amplified from RNA using iRepertoire nested multiplex PCR. TCRdb processed the multiplex PCR reads anew with MiXCR; each CDR3 protein has one entry. The data show about 130,000 distinct CDR3 sequences, with around 25% seen just once and 27% held by the top ten. Sequenced sample: glioma tissue, nonneoplastic brain tissue, or PBMCs (not recorded which). The origin of the receptors is a human donor with low-grade glioma or glioblastoma, undergoing nonglioma brain surgery, or in good health (not recorded which).

This clonotype has ten or more counts. The chain has TRBV28 and TRBJ2-7; D remains unclear. The germline V gene has CDR1 MDHEN and CDR2 SYDVKM. With 7 bases removed from V and 5 bases from J, the gap between germline ends came to 18 bases. The length of the CDR3 is 14 residues. For the CDR3, the DNA is TGTGCCAGCAACGTGGGTCCGAATCCCAACGAGCAGTACGTC. Its translation: CASNVGPNPNEQYV.

This clonotype was seen only a few times. The gene calls are TRBV11-3 and TRBJ1-1; no definite D call. V was cut by 0 bases and J by 11 bases, with 13 bases left in between. The CDR3 consists of 13 residues. The germline CDR1 and CDR2 sequences are SGHNT and YENEEA. CDR3 residues: CASSLDGRVGAFF. The CDR3, as DNA: TGTGCCAGCAGCTTAGATGGGAGGGTGGGTGCTTTCTTT.

The J gene is TRBJ2-7, the V gene TRBV7-8; TRBD2 is a possible D gene (5 bases). The V end was cut by 10 bases, the J end by 9 bases, with 19 bases between. This CDR3 contains 12 residues. Germline V gene sequence: CDR1 SGHVS, CDR2 FQNEAQ. This CDR3 reads CATSTPGYGQYV. In nucleotides, the CDR3 is TGTGCCACCTCCACCCCGGGATATGGGCAGTACGTC.

This clonotype was found a few times. Given a much more abundant clone one base away, this may be a read error. The V and J genes are TRBV20-1 and TRBJ2-1; D might be TRBD1 (6 bases). V gave up 2 bases and J gave up 4 bases, with 12 bases separating them. Germline CDR1 reads DFQATT; CDR2 reads SNEGSKA (reference sequence). The CDR3 runs to 14 residues. The DNA for the CDR3 is TGCAGTGCTAGACAGGGGCAGGTTTACAATGAGCAGTTCTTC. Translated: CSARQGQVYNEQFF.

This chain uses TRBV12-3 or TRBV12-4 with TRBJ1-4; 9 bases fit TRBD1. Unmatched junction bases numbered 3, after V lost 2 bases and J lost 8 bases. CDR3 length equals 14 residues. This CDR3 reads CASSLTGGYEKLFF. The CDR3 coding sequence is TGTGCCAGCAGTTTAACAGGGGGCTACGAAAAACTGTTTTTT.

Ten or more counts support this clonotype. This sequence joins TRBV6-1 and TRBJ1-3; D is perhaps TRBD1 (5 bases). V was cut by 7 bases and J by 4 bases, with 20 bases left in between. Germline CDR1 and CDR2: MNHNS and SASEGT. The CDR3 is 16 amino acids. CDR3 sequence reads: CASTLGRGAGGNTIYF. The CDR3 DNA reads TGTGCCAGCACTCTCGGGAGGGGTGCGGGGGGAAACACCATATATTTT.

J is TRBJ1-2 and V is TRBV24-1; D gene ambiguous. Germline V gene sequence: CDR1 KGHDR, CDR2 SFDVKD. The CDR3 is made up of 14 amino acids. V lost 3 bases to trimming and J lost 2 bases, with 9 bases between them. The CDR3 sequence: CATSDQTENYGYTF. The CDR3 DNA reads as TGTGCCACCAGTGATCAAACAGAGAACTATGGCTACACCTTC.

This clonotype has more than one count but fewer than ten. The chain has TRBV20-1 and TRBJ2-5; maybe TRBD2 (5 bases). The ends were cut back, 2 bases at V and 5 bases at J, with 9 bases in the middle. The germline CDR1 and CDR2 sequences are DFQATT and SNEGSKA (reference sequence). The CDR3 spans 12 residues. In DNA form, the CDR3 reads TGCAGTGCTAGACACCGAGGGGAGACCCAGTACTTC. This gives the protein CSARHRGETQYF.

This chain connects TRBV7-9 to TRBJ2-2; D not resolved. Trimming left V 9 bases short and J 1 base short, with 18 bases between. CDR3 length: 16 residues. Germline loops: CDR1 SEHNR, CDR2 FQNEAQ (reference sequence). The DNA of the CDR3 is TGTGCCAGTAGTACCCGACAAAACCTGAACACCGGGGAGCTGTTTTTT. Its translation: CASSTRQNLNTGELFF.

This clonotype was found many times. V and J are TRBV6-6 and TRBJ1-5; 10 nucleotides match TRBD1. V lost 2 bases to trimming and J lost 5 bases; unmatched junction nucleotides: 3. Germline V gene data show CDR1 as MNHNY and CDR2 as SVGAGI (reference sequence). The CDR3 has 15 amino acids. CDR3 amino acids: CASSYLGTGDQPQHF. The CDR3 bases are TGTGCCAGCAGTTACCTCGGGACAGGGGATCAGCCCCAGCATTTT.

This clonotype was counted at least ten times. This chain uses TRBV2 with TRBJ1-1; D is undetermined. CDR1 SNHLY and CDR2 FYNNEI come from the germline V gene. The CDR3 runs 13 residues. Trimming took off 10 bases at V and 1 base at J, with 13 bases between the two ends. CDR3 sequence: CATETQRNTEAFF. In DNA form, the CDR3 reads TGTGCCACGGAGACACAAAGGAACACTGAAGCTTTCTTT.

This sequence joins TRBV10-2 and TRBJ1-6; D unresolved. Trimming cost V 9 bases and J 6 bases, with 18 bases left between them. The V gene's germline CDR1 is WSHSY and CDR2 SAAADI. This CDR3 is built from 15 residues. CDR3 region: CASARFDPRNSPLHF. The CDR3 DNA reads TGCGCCAGTGCCCGTTTTGACCCCCGTAATTCACCCCTCCACTTT.

In this sample, this clonotype turned up many times. The chain uses TRBV6-1 and TRBJ2-3; no clear D gene. Germline V gives CDR1 MNHNS, CDR2 SASEGT. V was shortened by 3 bases and J by 4 bases, with 8 bases between the two germline ends. The CDR3 totals 13 residues. CDR3 coding DNA: TGTGCCAGCAGTGACCAATCTTCAGATACGCAGTATTTT. It is translated as CASSDQSSDTQYF.

This clonotype was counted only a few times. The CDR3 DNA is TGTGCCAGCAGTTCGACAGGTGGCAATCAGCCCCAGCATTTT. Amino acids: CASSSTGGNQPQHF. This chain joins TRBV28 and TRBJ1-5, with D perhaps matching TRBD1 (6 bases). Germline CDR1 MDHEN, CDR2 SYDVKM. V was clipped by 4 bases and J by 2 bases, with 9 bases between them. There are 14 residues in the CDR3.

This clonotype was found a few times. DNA of the CDR3: TGCAGTGCTGTCCAGGGGGCCGGCGATCAGCCCCAGCATTTT. Its protein is CSAVQGAGDQPQHF. The V and J genes are TRBV20-1 and TRBJ1-5, with TRBD1 matching over 8 bases. CDR3 length equals 14 residues. Germline loops: CDR1 DFQATT, CDR2 SNEGSKA (reference sequence). The V and J ends lost 5 bases and 5 bases, in that order; junction bases with no gene match: 8.